This T cell receptor beta chain was captured by sequencing in a study of cytomegalovirus exposure and HLA in healthy donors. It was with 60 Vbeta and 13 Jbeta primers that the PCR ran. The repertoire was sequenced with immunoSEQ multiplex PCR; TCRdb's copy has only in-frame clones and lacks some. Here the sample spans hundreds of thousands of clones, about 81% being singletons. Per the germline V gene, CDR1 is MNHEY and CDR2 is SVGAGI. The CDR3 has 15 amino acids. The J segment lost 4 bases and the V segment lost 6 bases, leaving 4 bases of the junction unmatched. The specimen was PBMCs. This chain links TRBV6-5 with TRBJ2-1, with 12 bases that match TRBD2. The clonotype originates from a man aged 35-49 years in good health and CMV-seropositive. CDR3 in amino acids: CASSLTSGGYNEQFF. CDR3 DNA: TGTGCCAGCAGCCTGACTAGCGGGGGATACAATGAGCAGTTCTTC.